Presented here are 24 T cell receptor beta chains from one specimen sequenced in a study of OX40 agonist ivuxolimab in advanced cancers. The data were produced by immunoSEQ multiplex PCR, yet TCRdb's version contains in-frame clones alone and is incomplete. The sample has about 39,000 clones, approximately 78% seen once. The sample consisted of CD4+ or CD8+ T cells sorted from blood, taken in a trial of the OX40 agonist ivuxolimab. The receptors here all came from an adult with an advanced solid tumor such as melanoma, head and neck, liver or kidney cancer.

Only a few counts were recorded for this clone. The J gene is TRBJ1-2, the V gene TRBV6-5, with a weak D call TRBD1 (6 bases). Germline assignment: CDR1 MNHEY and CDR2 SVGAGI. Trimming took off 0 bases at V and 5 bases at J, with 16 bases between the two ends. There are 16 residues in the CDR3. CDR3 bases: TGTGCCAGCAGTTACTCTCAGGGAGGGGGGGTGTATGGCTACACCTTC. Encoded protein: CASSYSQGGGVYGYTF.

The chain joins TRBV4-3 to TRBJ2-5, with 9 bases aligning to TRBD1. TRBJ2-7 matches the DNA end more closely, so the J call is doubtful. This CDR3 is built from 17 residues. Germline CDR1 reads LGHNA; CDR2 reads YSLEER. The CDR3 nucleotides are TGCGCCAGCAGCCAAGATCACGGGACAGGGATGTCCTACGAGCAGTACTTC. It codes for CASSQDHGTGMSYEQYF.

The J gene is TRBJ2-3, the V gene TRBV4-3, with no clear D. CDR1 and CDR2 (germline): LGHNA, YSLEER. V was pared by 3 bases and J by 2 bases, with 6 bases between. The CDR3 is 13 amino acids. The CDR3 DNA reads as TGCGCCAGCAGCCACCAATACACAGATACGCAGTATTTT. As protein: CASSHQYTDTQYF.

The chain joins TRBV6-6 to TRBJ2-7; a possible D gene is TRBD2 (6 bases). CDR3 size: 12 residues. Germline lookup yields CDR1 MNHNY and CDR2 SVGAGI (reference sequence). The V gene lost 6 bases and the J gene lost 3 bases, with 9 bases spanning the gap. CDR3 loop: CASSPGSYEQYF. As DNA, the CDR3 is TGTGCCAGCAGCCCCGGGAGCTACGAGCAGTACTTC.

The chain carries TRBV30 and TRBJ2-4; 9 bases are shared with TRBD2. Germline V gene sequence: CDR1 GTSNPN, CDR2 SVGIG (reference sequence). J gave up 3 bases and V 5 bases, and 8 bases lay outside the gene matches. The CDR3 extends over 15 amino acids. CDR3 protein: CAWEAGGRDKNIQYF. Written as DNA, the CDR3 is TGTGCCTGGGAGGCGGGAGGGCGAGACAAAAACATTCAGTACTTC. The complete variable domain, with remaining parts taken from reference TRBV30 and TRBJ2-4, reads SQTIHQWPATLVQPVGSPLSLECTVEGTSNPNLYWYRQAAGRGLQLLFYSVGIGQISSEVPQNLSASRPQDRQFILSSKKLLLSDSGFYLCAWEAGGRDKNIQYFGAGTRLSVL.

This chain links TRBV7-2 with TRBJ2-5; TRBD2 matches 9 bases. Trimming took 4 bases from V and 4 from J; bases not matched to a gene: 7. Germline V gene data show CDR1 as SGHTA and CDR2 as FQGNSA. The CDR3 has 15 amino acids. Written as DNA, the CDR3 is TGTGCCAGCAGCTACCGCCCGGGACTAGCAGAGACCCAGTACTTC. It encodes CASSYRPGLAETQYF.

This clone has a handful of counts. The V gene is TRBV30, the J gene TRBJ1-1; D perhaps matches TRBD1 (6 bases). V was clipped by 2 bases and J by 5 bases, with 15 bases between them. CDR3 length: 14 residues. In germline, CDR1 is GTSNPN, CDR2 SVGIG (reference sequence). The CDR3 reads CAWSLTGIRTEAFF. The CDR3 coding sequence is TGTGCCTGGAGTCTTACAGGGATAAGAACTGAAGCTTTCTTT.

This clone came up once. V is TRBV2 and J is TRBJ2-7; 10 positions agree with TRBD1. Germline loops: CDR1 SNHLY, CDR2 FYNNEI. This CDR3 spans 15 amino acids. V shed 5 bases, J shed 2 bases, and the junction held 6 bases outside the gene matches. The CDR3 DNA sequence: TGTGCCAGCAGTTCCGGGACAGGGGTCCCCTACGAGCAGTACTTC. This encodes CASSSGTGVPYEQYF.

This sequence joins TRBV27 and TRBJ2-2, with TRBD2 matching over 7 bases. CDR1 MNHEY and CDR2 SMNVEV come from the germline V gene (reference sequence). V dropped 6 bases and J dropped 6; count of bases not matched to a gene: 7. This CDR3 has 14 residues. The CDR3 is CASRPGLAAGELFF. CDR3 sequence (DNA): TGTGCCAGCAGGCCCGGGCTAGCGGCCGGGGAGCTGTTTTTT.

In this sample, this clone turned up a few times. The genes are TRBV7-6 and TRBJ2-7; no definite D call. This CDR3 has 19 residues. In germline, CDR1 is SGHVS, CDR2 FNYEAQ. V lost 1 base and J 2 bases, leaving 24 bases between the germline ends. CDR3 DNA sequence: TGTGCCAGCAGCTTAGTTGGCTCGACATCCCCTCTCAACACCTACGAGCAGTACTTC. The encoded protein is CASSLVGSTSPLNTYEQYF.

This clone was detected once. The chain combines TRBV6-5 with TRBJ2-5; tentatively, D is TRBD2 (6 bases). This CDR3 spans 13 amino acids. Germline V gene sequence: CDR1 MNHEY, CDR2 SVGAGI. V lost 2 bases and J lost 3, with 7 bases in between. The CDR3 DNA reads TGTGCCAGCAGTTACAGACTAGAAGAGACCCAGTACTTC. This encodes CASSYRLEETQYF.

V gene TRBV18 combines with J gene TRBJ2-7; D is ambiguous. Germline assignment: CDR1 KGHSH and CDR2 LQKENI. V lost 2 bases, J lost 2 bases, and 10 bases lay in between. CDR3 length: 14 residues. The CDR3 DNA reads TGTGCCAGCTCACCAAATAGGGCCGCCTACGAGCAGTACGTC. Amino acid sequence: CASSPNRAAYEQYV.

The genes are TRBV7-9 and TRBJ2-5; no reliable D call. The CDR3 loop spans 13 amino acids. V lost 4 bases and J 2 bases, leaving 8 bases between the germline ends. Germline V gives CDR1 SEHNR, CDR2 FQNEAQ (reference sequence). The CDR3 region is CASSSGSQETQYF. CDR3 nucleotide sequence: TGTGCCAGCAGCTCCGGGTCGCAAGAGACCCAGTACTTC. The whole variable domain, remainder taken from reference TRBV7-9 and TRBJ2-5, is DTGVSQNPRHKITKRGQNVTFRCDPISEHNRLYWYRQTLGQGPEFLTYFQNEAQLEKSRLLSDRFSAERPKGSFSTLEIQRTEQGDSAMYLCASSSGSQETQYFGPGTRLLVL.

The chain carries TRBV6-5 and TRBJ2-1, with D tentatively TRBD1 (5 bases). Trimming pared 6 bases from V and 0 bases from J, leaving 12 bases between. The CDR3 is made up of 15 amino acids. Germline V CDR1 and CDR2: MNHEY, SVGAGI. CDR3 in amino acids: CASRRDRYSYNEQFF. CDR3 DNA sequence: TGTGCCAGCAGACGCGACAGATACTCCTACAATGAGCAGTTCTTC.

The CDR3: CASSPWGNLYNEQFF. The DNA of the CDR3 is TGTGCCAGCAGCCCTTGGGGCAACCTGTACAATGAGCAGTTCTTC. V gene TRBV11-3 combines with J gene TRBJ2-1; tentative D call: TRBD1 (5 bases). Trimming cost V 5 bases and J 4 bases, with 15 bases left between them. Germline CDR1 is SGHNT and CDR2 is YENEEA. The CDR3 contains 15 residues.

The rearrangement joins TRBV5-6 to TRBJ2-1, with 10 bases lining up with TRBD2. Germline-derived CDR1 and CDR2 are SGHDT and YYEEEE. V lost 5 bases and J lost 6; bases outside the gene matches: 8. This CDR3 spans 15 amino acids. Here the CDR3 DNA reads TGTGCCAGCAGGGCGACAGGGACTAGCGCCAATGAGCAGTTCTTC. Translation: CASRATGTSANEQFF.

The chain employs TRBV18 and TRBJ2-3; D not resolved. Trimming took 3 bases from V and 2 from J, leaving 6 bases between them. CDR1 is KGHSH, CDR2 LQKENI, per germline. This CDR3 is 13 amino acids long. CDR3 in amino acids: CASSPSITDTQYF. CDR3 DNA: TGTGCCAGCTCACCCTCTATCACAGATACGCAGTATTTT.

This chain links TRBV2 with TRBJ1-2, with 11 bases fitting TRBD1. This CDR3 spans 14 amino acids. Trimming at V came to 5 bases and at J to 4 bases, leaving 3 bases not matched to a gene. Germline V gives CDR1 SNHLY, CDR2 FYNNEI. The CDR3 coding sequence is TGTGCCAGCAGTCGGACAGGGGGCGGCTATGGCTACACCTTC. Residues: CASSRTGGGYGYTF.

This chain connects TRBV30 to TRBJ1-5, with 8 bases lining up with TRBD1. CDR3 length equals 15 residues. V gave up 0 bases and J gave up 9 bases; unmatched junction bases: 10. Germline-derived CDR1 and CDR2 are GTSNPN and SVGIG (reference sequence). As DNA, the CDR3 is TGTGCCTGGAGTGTAGGGACAGGCCCCTTATCGCCCCAGCATTTT. Translated, it gives CAWSVGTGPLSPQHF.

The chain is built from TRBV4-3 and TRBJ1-2; a weak D match, TRBD1 (5 bases). The CDR3 has 14 amino acids. V dropped 0 bases and J dropped 8 bases, with 13 bases sitting between them. Germline CDR1 LGHNA, CDR2 YSLEER. The CDR3 nucleotides are TGCGCCAGCAGCCAAGATCGGTGGGGGATAGGCTACACCTTC. This encodes CASSQDRWGIGYTF.

This clone appeared a single time. CDR3 sequence reads: CASSQYRDSEKLFF. CDR3 nucleotide sequence: TGTGCCAGCAGCCAATACCGGGATTCGGAAAAACTGTTTTTT. J is TRBJ1-4 and V is TRBV7-9; D is unresolved. The CDR3 contains 14 residues. The germline V gene encodes CDR1 SEHNR and CDR2 FQNEAQ (reference sequence). V was clipped by 5 bases and J by 8 bases, with 15 bases between them.

This rearrangement joins TRBV7-9 to TRBJ2-3; tentatively, D is TRBD1 or TRBD2 (6 bases each). The CDR3 consists of 16 residues. The V gene's germline CDR1 is SEHNR and CDR2 FQNEAQ (reference sequence). V was trimmed by 3 bases and J by 1 base, leaving 14 bases between them. The chain's CDR3 is CASSFQGLAGTDTQYF. The CDR3 DNA follows: TGTGCCAGCAGCTTCCAGGGGTTAGCGGGCACAGATACGCAGTATTTT.

Only one count was recorded for this clone. This chain connects TRBV19 to TRBJ1-5, with 7 bases lining up with TRBD1. The CDR3 length is 13 residues. CDR1 LNHDA and CDR2 SQIVND come from the germline V gene (reference sequence). The V and J ends lost 1 base and 9 bases, in that order; junction bases with no gene match: 3. The CDR3 loop is CASSIGQGVPQHF. The CDR3 DNA is TGTGCCAGTAGTATAGGACAGGGAGTGCCCCAGCATTTT.

This chain joins TRBV27 and TRBJ1-1; TRBD1 aligns across 9 bases. The V and J ends lost 1 base and 8 bases, in that order; junction bases with no gene match: 2. Germline V gene sequence: CDR1 MNHEY, CDR2 SMNVEV (reference sequence). This CDR3 is 13 amino acids long. The CDR3 sequence is CASSLLGTGEAFF. DNA of the CDR3: TGTGCCAGCAGTTTATTAGGGACAGGGGAAGCTTTCTTT.